The T cell receptor beta chain under discussion was sequenced for a study of CD8 T cells in ankylosing spondylitis listed by TCRdb under 2017. Describing the broader study: To find TCR variants linked to disease, the study profiled T cell receptor beta repertoires in ankylosing spondylitis patients and healthy donors. In total, the full study cohort was made up of some 100 healthy donors and approximately 27 ankylosing spondylitis patients. Samples of peripheral blood were taken, and for ankylosing spondylitis patients, synovial fluid was collected as well. Results the study describes overall, beyond this receptor: The disease-linked clones were reported to be significantly enriched in matched synovial fluid samples from ankylosing spondylitis patients. A CD8+ phenotype was shown by the disease-linked clones, which were found at relatively low frequencies in peripheral blood. Blood from ankylosing spondylitis patients appeared to be characterized by a TCR beta motif made up of several highly homologous amino acid variants. Some TCR beta motif variants had previously been reported in synovial fluid and blood of reactive arthritis patients, which suggested common disease-initiation mechanisms.

Concerning this clonotype itself: Its antigen is unknown. No base qualities exist here, and no much larger clone lies one base off it.

This sample was sequenced with an Illumina HiSeq 2500. TCR beta libraries were prepared by quantitative 5'-RACE with molecular barcodes. The paper's processing steps were these. A new computational method, built on a probabilistic model of VDJ rearrangement, was used to identify disease-linked TCR variants. The public reads were reprocessed in TCRdb via fastp at Q25 and MiXCR, keeping in-frame beta chains. Under each unique CDR3 protein, matching rows form one entry showing the most common genes and DNA. TCRdb's processing, not the study's, gives the V and J calls here. Present in this sample are 700,000 to 850,000 distinct CDR3 sequences, 12% of which were seen just once. The ten largest clones add up to about 0.49% of the sample. The CDR3 goes from the cysteine to the phenylalanine over 15 residues. The kept DNA is CDR3 alone, 45 bases in frame from the first base. V and J are trimmed by 5 bases and 1 base, and the gene matches miss 5 bases of the junction. The germline V gene encodes CDR1 SEHNR and CDR2 FQNEAQ (reference sequence).

This TCR derives from a male donor with ankylosing spondylitis. Sequenced sample: blood, either unsorted or a sorted T cell fraction (not recorded which). The receptor chain draws on TRBV7-9 and TRBJ1-1; TRBD1 agrees with 9 junctional bases. The CDR3 sequence is CASSRTGDANTEAFF. The DNA is TGTGCCAGCAGCCGGACAGGGGACGCGAACACTGAAGCTTTCTTT.